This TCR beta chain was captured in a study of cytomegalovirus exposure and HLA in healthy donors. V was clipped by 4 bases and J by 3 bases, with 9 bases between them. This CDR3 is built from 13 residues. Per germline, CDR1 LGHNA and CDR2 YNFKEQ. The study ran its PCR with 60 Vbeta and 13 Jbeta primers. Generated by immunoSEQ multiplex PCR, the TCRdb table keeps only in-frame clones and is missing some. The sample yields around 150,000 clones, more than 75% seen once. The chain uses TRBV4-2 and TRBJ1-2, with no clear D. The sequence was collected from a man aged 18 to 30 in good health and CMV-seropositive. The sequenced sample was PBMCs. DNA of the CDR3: TGTGCCAGCAGCCGAGACGTAGACTATGGCTACACCTTC. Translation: CASSRDVDYGYTF.